This TCR beta chain comes out of a study of PD-L1 blockade in urothelial cancer. As for the study in general: Atezolizumab, begun by patients in the mid-2010s, was given at 1,200 mg intravenously every 3 weeks. Once treatment had started, blood was analyzed at 3 weeks (second dose) and again at 6 weeks.

Only in-frame clones appear in the TCRdb table, and some are missing; sequencing was by immunoSEQ multiplex PCR. The sample carries approximately 100,000 clones, about 90% recorded once. This clone was picked up one time. Urothelial carcinoma affected the patients, and it was locally advanced or metastatic. Sample contribution per patient ranged from 1 to 8, covering pretreatment and on-treatment. Trimming left V 2 bases short and J 5 bases short, with 13 bases between. Germline V CDR1 and CDR2: SGHKS, YYEKEE (reference sequence). The CDR3 extends over 14 amino acids. The input for sequencing was PBMCs, taken around atezolizumab (anti-PD-L1) treatment. The receptor was isolated from a woman aged 80 or older with urothelial cancer. The V gene is TRBV5-5, the J gene TRBJ1-1, with D possibly matching TRBD1 (5 bases). CDR3 protein: CASSFREVGTEAFF. The CDR3 nucleotides are TGTGCCAGCAGCTTCAGGGAGGTAGGAACTGAAGCTTTCTTT.